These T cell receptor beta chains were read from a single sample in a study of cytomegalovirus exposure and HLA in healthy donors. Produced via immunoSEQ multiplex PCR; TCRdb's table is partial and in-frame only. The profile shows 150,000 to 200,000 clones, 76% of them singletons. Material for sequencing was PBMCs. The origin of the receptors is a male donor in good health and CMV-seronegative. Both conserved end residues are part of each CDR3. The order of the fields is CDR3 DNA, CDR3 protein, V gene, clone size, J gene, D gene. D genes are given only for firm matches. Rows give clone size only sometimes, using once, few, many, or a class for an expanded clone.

CDR3nt: TGTGCCAGCAGCCGGGGACTAAACACAGATACGCAGTATTTT
CDR3aa: CASSRGLNTDTQYF
v_gene: TRBV14
abundance: .
j_gene: TRBJ2-3
d_gene: TRBD2

CDR3nt: TGTGCCAGTAGTGCAGGGGGACGGGGAACCCAGTACTTC
CDR3aa: CASSAGGRGTQYF
v_gene: TRBV19
abundance: few
j_gene: TRBJ2-5
d_gene: TRBD1

CDR3nt: TGTGCCAGTAGTATAGAGACAGGATGGGGGACCCAGTACTTC
CDR3aa: CASSIETGWGTQYF
v_gene: TRBV19
abundance: .
j_gene: TRBJ2-5
d_gene: .

CDR3nt: TGCGCCAGCAGTTCCGGGACTAGCTACAATGAGCAGTTCTTC
CDR3aa: CASSSGTSYNEQFF
v_gene: TRBV5-1
abundance: .
j_gene: TRBJ2-1
d_gene: TRBD2

CDR3nt: TGTGCCAGCATGTCGGCAGGAGAGGGTGGCTACACCTTC
CDR3aa: CASMSAGEGGYTF
v_gene: TRBV2
abundance: .
j_gene: TRBJ1-2
d_gene: .

CDR3nt: TGTGCCACCGCACCCCCAGGGGTGGCGAAATACGAGCAGTACTTC
CDR3aa: CATAPPGVAKYEQYF
v_gene: TRBV7-2
abundance: .
j_gene: TRBJ2-7
d_gene: .

CDR3nt: TGTGCCAGTAGTCCGGACAGGTCTCTGATCAATGGCTACACCTTC
CDR3aa: CASSPDRSLINGYTF
v_gene: TRBV19
abundance: .
j_gene: TRBJ1-2
d_gene: TRBD1

CDR3nt: TGTGCCAGCTCACCACCGGGACAGGGCTCCACCGGGGAGCTGTTTTTT
CDR3aa: CASSPPGQGSTGELFF
v_gene: TRBV18
abundance: .
j_gene: TRBJ2-2
d_gene: TRBD1

CDR3nt: TGTGCCAGCAGTGTGGGGGCAGGGAGCAATCAGCCCCAGCATTTT
CDR3aa: CASSVGAGSNQPQHF
v_gene: TRBV2
abundance: .
j_gene: TRBJ1-5
d_gene: .

CDR3nt: TGTGCCTGGAACAGGGGGTCCTATGGCTACACCTTC
CDR3aa: CAWNRGSYGYTF
v_gene: TRBV30
abundance: .
j_gene: TRBJ1-2
d_gene: TRBD1

CDR3nt: TGTGCCAGCAAAAGGACAGGGGTTTCCTACGAGCAGTACTTC
CDR3aa: CASKRTGVSYEQYF
v_gene: TRBV28
abundance: once
j_gene: TRBJ2-7
d_gene: TRBD1

CDR3nt: TGTGCCAGCTCACCAAAGGGACAGGGTAATGAAAAACTGTTTTTT
CDR3aa: CASSPKGQGNEKLFF
v_gene: TRBV18
abundance: few
j_gene: TRBJ1-4
d_gene: TRBD1

CDR3nt: TGTGCCACCAGCAGAGATCTCGGTGGGGGCTACGGCTACACCTTC
CDR3aa: CATSRDLGGGYGYTF
v_gene: TRBV15
abundance: .
j_gene: TRBJ1-2
d_gene: .

CDR3nt: TGTGCCAGCAGTAGCGGGAGGGCCGTGAATGAGCAGTTCTTC
CDR3aa: CASSSGRAVNEQFF
v_gene: TRBV2
abundance: .
j_gene: TRBJ2-1
d_gene: TRBD2

CDR3nt: TGTGCCAGCAGTCAAGGGACTAGCGGGAGTAACGAGCAGTTCTTC
CDR3aa: CASSQGTSGSNEQFF
v_gene: TRBV27
abundance: .
j_gene: TRBJ2-1
d_gene: TRBD2

CDR3nt: TGTGCCAGTAGTACTAGCGCGGCCCCTAATGAGCAGTTCTTC
CDR3aa: CASSTSAAPNEQFF
v_gene: TRBV19
abundance: .
j_gene: TRBJ2-1
d_gene: .

CDR3nt: TGTGCCAGCAGTGTCTTGCGGGGGGTAGGCAATGGGCAGTTCTTC
CDR3aa: CASSVLRGVGNGQFF
v_gene: TRBV6-1
abundance: .
j_gene: TRBJ2-1
d_gene: TRBD2

CDR3nt: TGTGCCAGCAACACCCTAGCGGGGAGCTCCTACAATGAGCAGTTCTTC
CDR3aa: CASNTLAGSSYNEQFF
v_gene: TRBV7-2
abundance: .
j_gene: TRBJ2-1
d_gene: TRBD2

CDR3nt: TGCAGCGTTTCTCCCGGGACAAAAACCTACGAGCAGTACTTC
CDR3aa: CSVSPGTKTYEQYF
v_gene: TRBV29-1
abundance: .
j_gene: TRBJ2-7
d_gene: .

CDR3nt: TGTGCCAGCAGTCAAGGGGGCAGGGGAGAGACCCAGTACTTC
CDR3aa: CASSQGGRGETQYF
v_gene: TRBV28
abundance: .
j_gene: TRBJ2-5
d_gene: TRBD1

CDR3nt: TGTGCCAGCAGCTCCCGGGGGACAGGGTTAACAGATACGCAGTATTTT
CDR3aa: CASSSRGTGLTDTQYF
v_gene: TRBV11-3
abundance: few
j_gene: TRBJ2-3
d_gene: TRBD1

CDR3nt: TGTGCCAGCAGTCTCGAGCCGGGACAGGGGGATTCACCCCTCCACTTT
CDR3aa: CASSLEPGQGDSPLHF
v_gene: TRBV7-6
abundance: .
j_gene: TRBJ1-6
d_gene: TRBD1

CDR3nt: TGTGCCAGCAGTTATTGGGCAGCTAGCACAGATACGCAGTATTTT
CDR3aa: CASSYWAASTDTQYF
v_gene: TRBV6-5
abundance: few
j_gene: TRBJ2-3
d_gene: .

CDR3nt: TGCGCCAGCAGCTTGGGGGTCCTCGGGACAGGGAACAATGAGCAGTTCTTC
CDR3aa: CASSLGVLGTGNNEQFF
v_gene: TRBV5-1
abundance: .
j_gene: TRBJ2-1
d_gene: TRBD1

CDR3nt: TGTGCCAGCAGCTTCGCGGGAGGCCGGGAGACCCAGTACTTC
CDR3aa: CASSFAGGRETQYF
v_gene: TRBV7-9
abundance: .
j_gene: TRBJ2-5
d_gene: TRBD2

CDR3nt: TGTGCCAGCAGTCAGGGTGTGAACACTGAAGCTTTCTTT
CDR3aa: CASSQGVNTEAFF
v_gene: TRBV27
abundance: .
j_gene: TRBJ1-1
d_gene: .

CDR3nt: TGTGCCAGTAGTATAGGAGGGAAGACCTACGAGCAGTACTTC
CDR3aa: CASSIGGKTYEQYF
v_gene: TRBV19
abundance: .
j_gene: TRBJ2-7
d_gene: .

CDR3nt: TGTGCCAGCAGCCCGGGGGGGGGCCCCCAAGAGACCCAGTACTTC
CDR3aa: CASSPGGGPQETQYF
v_gene: TRBV5-4
abundance: .
j_gene: TRBJ2-5
d_gene: TRBD2

CDR3nt: TGTGCCAGTACCCGCTCCAGCGGGAGGACCTTAGATACGCAGTATTTT
CDR3aa: CASTRSSGRTLDTQYF
v_gene: TRBV19
abundance: .
j_gene: TRBJ2-3
d_gene: TRBD2

CDR3nt: TGCGCCAGCAGCCAAGCCCAGGGAAAACTGTTTTTT
CDR3aa: CASSQAQGKLFF
v_gene: TRBV4-1
abundance: .
j_gene: TRBJ1-4
d_gene: .

CDR3nt: TGTGCCAGCAGCTCCCGGGTCACAGAGACCCAGTACTTC
CDR3aa: CASSSRVTETQYF
v_gene: TRBV7-9
abundance: few
j_gene: TRBJ2-5
d_gene: .

CDR3nt: TGTGCCAGCAGCCGGGACAGGGGACGAGAGACCCAGTACTTC
CDR3aa: CASSRDRGRETQYF
v_gene: TRBV11-2
abundance: .
j_gene: TRBJ2-5
d_gene: TRBD1

CDR3nt: TGTGCCAGCCAGGTGAACTATGGCTACACCTTC
CDR3aa: CASQVNYGYTF
v_gene: TRBV28
abundance: .
j_gene: TRBJ1-2
d_gene: .

CDR3nt: TGTGCCAGCAGCCCCCCAGGGGGAGCGGACTATGGCTACACCTTC
CDR3aa: CASSPPGGADYGYTF
v_gene: TRBV5-6
abundance: few
j_gene: TRBJ1-2
d_gene: TRBD1

CDR3nt: TGTGCCAGCAGCCTACGCGGTAACACCGGGGAGCTGTTTTTT
CDR3aa: CASSLRGNTGELFF
v_gene: TRBV7-3
abundance: .
j_gene: TRBJ2-2
d_gene: .

CDR3nt: TGTGCCAGCAGCTTAGGGACTAGCGGGAGCGTGCACACAGATACGCAGTATTTT
CDR3aa: CASSLGTSGSVHTDTQYF
v_gene: TRBV7-9
abundance: .
j_gene: TRBJ2-3
d_gene: TRBD2

CDR3nt: TGCGCCAGCAGCTTGAGGGGACAGGGTTCCTTGGGCGCCAACGTCCTGACTTTC
CDR3aa: CASSLRGQGSLGANVLTF
v_gene: TRBV5-1
abundance: .
j_gene: TRBJ2-6
d_gene: TRBD1

CDR3nt: TGCGCCAGCAGCTTAGACTGGGGCACAGATACGCAGTATTTT
CDR3aa: CASSLDWGTDTQYF
v_gene: TRBV5-1
abundance: .
j_gene: TRBJ2-3
d_gene: .

CDR3nt: TGTGCCTGGAGTCCTAACAGCGGGGGGTTCACAGATACGCAGTATTTT
CDR3aa: CAWSPNSGGFTDTQYF
v_gene: TRBV30
abundance: .
j_gene: TRBJ2-3
d_gene: TRBD2

CDR3nt: TGTGCCAGTAGTATAGATCTATTTGGCAGGAGGGAAGCTTTCTTT
CDR3aa: CASSIDLFGRREAFF
v_gene: TRBV19
abundance: .
j_gene: TRBJ1-1
d_gene: .

CDR3nt: TGTGCCAGCAGTGATTTGACAGCTAACACCGGGGAGCTGTTTTTT
CDR3aa: CASSDLTANTGELFF
v_gene: TRBV6-1
abundance: .
j_gene: TRBJ2-2
d_gene: .

CDR3nt: TGTGCCAGCAGCTTGATAAGGGGGAACACTGAAGCTTTCTTT
CDR3aa: CASSLIRGNTEAFF
v_gene: TRBV5-6
abundance: .
j_gene: TRBJ1-1
d_gene: .

CDR3nt: TGTGCCAGCAGTGAACTAGCGGGGGGAGGAAGTTACGAGCAGTACTTC
CDR3aa: CASSELAGGGSYEQYF
v_gene: TRBV27
abundance: .
j_gene: TRBJ2-7
d_gene: TRBD2

CDR3nt: TGTTCCAGCAGCTTAGCCTTGGGCAAGAACACTGAAGCTTTCTTT
CDR3aa: CSSSLALGKNTEAFF
v_gene: TRBV7-9
abundance: .
j_gene: TRBJ1-1
d_gene: .

CDR3nt: TGTGCCACCAGCAGAGATGTACAGGGATACTATGGCTACACCTTC
CDR3aa: CATSRDVQGYYGYTF
v_gene: TRBV15
abundance: .
j_gene: TRBJ1-2
d_gene: .

CDR3nt: TGTGCCAGCAGCTTAGGGTGGAGTGCGTATGGCTACACCTTC
CDR3aa: CASSLGWSAYGYTF
v_gene: TRBV7-2
abundance: .
j_gene: TRBJ1-2
d_gene: .

CDR3nt: TGTGCCAGCAGCTCCTTAGCGGGAGGCATCAATGAGCAGTTCTTC
CDR3aa: CASSSLAGGINEQFF
v_gene: TRBV7-3
abundance: .
j_gene: TRBJ2-1
d_gene: TRBD2

CDR3nt: TGTGCCAGCAGCTCATTCACCGGGGAGCTGTTTTTT
CDR3aa: CASSSFTGELFF
v_gene: TRBV7-3
abundance: .
j_gene: TRBJ2-2
d_gene: .

CDR3nt: TGTGCCGGATCCAGGCTCAACTATGGCTACACCTTC
CDR3aa: CAGSRLNYGYTF
v_gene: TRBV28
abundance: few
j_gene: TRBJ1-2
d_gene: .

CDR3nt: TGTGCCAGCAGGGAAACAGGGGAGCAGTACTTC
CDR3aa: CASRETGEQYF
v_gene: TRBV2
abundance: .
j_gene: TRBJ2-7
d_gene: .

CDR3nt: TGTGCCAGCAGTGACAGGTCACTAGCGGGGGGGCCTAGCACCTACAATGAGCAGTTCTTC
CDR3aa: CASSDRSLAGGPSTYNEQFF
v_gene: TRBV2
abundance: .
j_gene: TRBJ2-1
d_gene: TRBD2

CDR3nt: TGTGCCAGCAGTTCTGCGGGGTTAGCCAAAAACATTCAGTACTTC
CDR3aa: CASSSAGLAKNIQYF
v_gene: TRBV28
abundance: once
j_gene: TRBJ2-4
d_gene: .

CDR3nt: TGTGCCAGTAGTATAGAAGGGGTTGGTGAAAAACTGTTTTTT
CDR3aa: CASSIEGVGEKLFF
v_gene: TRBV19
abundance: .
j_gene: TRBJ1-4
d_gene: .

CDR3nt: TGTGCCAGCAGCTTCTCAACAGGGGGAGGGAATGAGCAGTTCTTC
CDR3aa: CASSFSTGGGNEQFF
v_gene: TRBV7-9
abundance: .
j_gene: TRBJ2-1
d_gene: .

CDR3nt: TGTGCCAGCAGTTTATGGACAGGGGGCGCAGGCTATGGCTACACCTTC
CDR3aa: CASSLWTGGAGYGYTF
v_gene: TRBV28
abundance: few
j_gene: TRBJ1-2
d_gene: TRBD1

CDR3nt: TGTGCCAGCAGCCAAGAACCGCGGGAGACCCAGTACTTC
CDR3aa: CASSQEPRETQYF
v_gene: TRBV4-2
abundance: .
j_gene: TRBJ2-5
d_gene: .

CDR3nt: TGTGCCAGCACTCCCACATGGGGGGAATATGGCTACACCTTC
CDR3aa: CASTPTWGEYGYTF
v_gene: TRBV6-4
abundance: .
j_gene: TRBJ1-2
d_gene: .